The 17 T cell receptor beta chains below all came from one sample that was sequenced in a study of Graves' ophthalmopathy and Graves' hyperthyroidism. For repertoire sequencing, the TCR beta CDR3 regions were amplified from RNA transcripts. RT-PCR was first run with HTBI primers, then multiplex PCR in a second round. TCRdb reprocessed the multiplex PCR reads with MiXCR, giving one entry per CDR3 protein. This table holds about 500,000 distinct CDR3 sequences, 39% found once. Material: peripheral blood or thyroid tissue (not recorded which). The source is an adult man with Graves' hyperthyroidism.

The chain links TRBV4-1 to TRBJ2-2; TRBD1 is a possible D gene (5 bases). Germline V gives CDR1 MGHRA, CDR2 YSYEKL. With 2 bases removed from V and 1 base from J, the gap between germline ends came to 11 bases. The CDR3 is 16 residues long. The CDR3 spells CASSQYAGLNTGELFF. For the CDR3, the DNA is TGCGCCAGCAGCCAATACGCAGGGTTGAACACCGGGGAGCTGTTTTTT.

Ten or more counts support this clonotype. The J gene is TRBJ1-5, the V gene TRBV20-1; D perhaps matches TRBD1 (5 bases). The V end was cut by 6 bases, the J end by 3 bases, with 15 bases between. This CDR3 spans 14 amino acids. Germline loops: CDR1 DFQATT, CDR2 SNEGSKA (reference sequence). The CDR3 sequence is CSAGDAGLNQPQHF. CDR3 in DNA: TGCAGTGCCGGGGACGCAGGGCTCAATCAGCCCCAGCATTTT.

As for this clonotype: A read error may explain this, as a much larger clone is one base away. The rearrangement links TRBV6-5 to TRBJ1-2, with 8 bases that match TRBD1. CDR3 size: 15 residues. With V trimmed by 3 bases and J by 6 bases, 9 bases remained unmatched. Germline CDR1 and CDR2: MNHEY and SVGAGI. CDR3 coding DNA: TGTGCCAGCAGTTATTTTACAGGGGGAAGCGATGGCTACACCTTC. As protein: CASSYFTGGSDGYTF.

This clonotype was observed many times. V usage is TRBV5-8 and J usage is TRBJ2-2, with TRBD2 matching over 9 bases. Germline trimming cut 4 bases from V and 0 bases from J; bases unmatched to any gene: 4. In germline, CDR1 is SGHTS, CDR2 YDEGEE. The CDR3 runs 16 residues. CDR3 protein: CASSHRGGANTGELFF. The DNA for the CDR3 is TGTGCCAGCAGCCACCGCGGGGGGGCGAACACCGGGGAGCTGTTTTTT.

CDR3 amino acids: CASSSVGAGTGELFF. CDR3 nucleotide sequence: TGTGCCAGCAGCTCGGTAGGGGCGGGAACCGGGGAGCTGTTTTTT. The rearrangement uses TRBV5-4 and TRBJ2-2; TRBD2 might be the D (6 bases). Per the germline V gene, CDR1 is SGHNT and CDR2 is YYREEE (reference sequence). V was shortened by 3 bases and J by 5 bases, with 14 bases between the two germline ends. This CDR3 has 15 amino acids.

V is TRBV10-2 and J is TRBJ2-2; D may match TRBD1 or TRBD2 (5 bases each). From germline, CDR1 is WSHSY and CDR2 SAAADI. Trimming cost V 3 bases and J 3 bases, with 11 bases left between them. The CDR3 sequence is 15 residues long. CDR3: CASSELRGDTGELFF. CDR3 bases: TGCGCCAGCAGTGAATTGAGGGGTGACACCGGGGAGCTGTTTTTT.

The V and J genes are TRBV5-1 and TRBJ2-7, with D possibly being TRBD1 or TRBD2 (7 bases each). The J call could be wrong; TRBJ2-5 is a better fit for the DNA end. CDR1 SGHRS and CDR2 YFSETQ come from the germline V gene. The CDR3 has 14 residues. The CDR3 nucleotides are TGCGCCAGCAGCCGGCCAGGGGGGGGGGAGACCCAGTACTTC. It yields the protein CASSRPGGGETQYF.

This clonotype was found many times. The chain links TRBV12-3 or TRBV12-4 to TRBJ1-5; TRBD1 matches 8 bases. V was clipped by 5 bases and J by 10 bases; unmatched bases: 13. This CDR3 comprises 15 residues. The CDR3 here is CASSLSPGQVLPQHF. CDR3 bases: TGTGCCAGCAGTCTTAGCCCGGGACAGGTTCTTCCCCAGCATTTT.

In this sample, this clonotype turned up many times. This sequence joins TRBV4-1 and TRBJ1-1; D gene unclear. V lost 5 bases to trimming and J lost 0 bases, with 10 bases between them. The germline V gene has CDR1 MGHRA and CDR2 YSYEKL. The CDR3 is 14 amino acids. The CDR3 is CASSFRAMNTEAFF. The CDR3 region has the DNA TGCGCCAGCAGCTTCCGAGCGATGAACACTGAAGCTTTCTTT.

The J gene is TRBJ2-3, the V gene TRBV13; 14 bases match TRBD2. The CDR3 extends over 17 amino acids. V lost 4 bases and J lost 3; bases outside the gene matches: 6. Germline V gene data show CDR1 as PRHDT and CDR2 as FYEKMQ (reference sequence). CDR3 region: CASSSRLAGGVTDTQYF. The CDR3 DNA reads TGTGCCAGCAGCTCCCGACTAGCGGGAGGGGTAACAGATACGCAGTATTTT.

In this sample, this clonotype turned up a few times. V gene TRBV7-9 combines with J gene TRBJ2-5; a weak D match, TRBD2 (7 bases). The germline V gene encodes CDR1 SEHNR and CDR2 FQNEAQ (reference sequence). The CDR3 totals 15 residues. The V and J ends lost 7 bases and 2 bases respectively, with 17 bases between them. The CDR3 loop is CASNRRRGPQETQYF. The CDR3 DNA is TGTGCCAGCAATCGGCGGCGGGGGCCGCAAGAGACCCAGTACTTC.

This clonotype was picked up many times. This rearrangement joins TRBV19 to TRBJ1-4, with 11 bases aligning to TRBD1. CDR1 and CDR2 (germline): LNHDA, SQIVND (reference sequence). The CDR3 is 14 amino acids. Trimming at V came to 8 bases and at J to 6 bases, leaving 5 bases not matched to a gene. The CDR3 protein is CASSRTGGDEKLFF. The CDR3 nucleotides are TGTGCCAGTTCCCGGACAGGGGGCGATGAAAAACTGTTTTTT. The complete variable domain, with remaining parts taken from reference TRBV19 and TRBJ1-4, reads DGGITQSPKYLFRKEGQNVTLSCEQNLNHDAMYWYRQDPGQGLRLIYYSQIVNDFQKGDIAEGYSVSREKKESFPLTVTSAQKNPTAFYLCASSRTGGDEKLFFGSGTQLSVL.

There are a few counts of this clonotype. The J gene is TRBJ2-3, the V gene TRBV2, with D unclear. Between the trimmed V and J ends, which lost 3 bases and 6 bases, there was a span of 4 bases. The CDR3 sequence is 11 residues long. Germline CDR1 SNHLY, CDR2 FYNNEI. The CDR3 loop reads CASSDQDTQYF. CDR3 nucleotide sequence: TGTGCCAGCAGTGATCAGGATACGCAGTATTTT.

This clonotype came up a few times. The genes are TRBV18 and TRBJ1-6, with D maybe TRBD1 (6 bases). V was cut by 8 bases and J by 8 bases, with 13 bases left in between. The CDR3 contains 13 residues. Germline lookup yields CDR1 KGHSH and CDR2 LQKENI. As DNA, the CDR3 is TGTGCCAGCCGGTCGACAGGCGATTCACCCCTCCACTTT. It encodes CASRSTGDSPLHF.

This rearrangement joins TRBV29-1 to TRBJ2-5; a possible D gene is TRBD2 (5 bases). The germline CDR1 and CDR2 sequences are SQVTM and ANQGSEA. V lost 2 bases and J lost 5, with 12 bases in between. The CDR3 is 13 amino acids. As DNA, the CDR3 is TGCAGCGTTGAATTGGCGTCTAGCGAGACCCAGTACTTC. Its translation: CSVELASSETQYF.

This chain links TRBV5-1 with TRBJ2-7; D call uncertain. The CDR3 spans 13 residues. Germline CDR1 reads SGHRS; CDR2 reads YFSETQ. Trimming took 2 bases from V and 3 from J, leaving 9 bases between them. In nucleotides, the CDR3 is TGCGCCAGCAGCTTAACAGTTTACTACGAGCAGTACTTC. The encoded protein is CASSLTVYYEQYF.

The chain uses TRBV20-1 and TRBJ2-7; D gene unclear. V shed 1 base and J shed 9 bases, with 13 bases lying between them. From germline, CDR1 is DFQATT and CDR2 SNEGSKA (reference sequence). The CDR3 length is 12 residues. The CDR3 protein is CSARGRKETQYF. CDR3 DNA: TGCAGTGCTAGAGGTCGGAAGGAGACGCAGTACTTC.